Shown below are 26 T cell receptor beta chains from a single sample sequenced in a study of T cell responses to AZD1222 COVID-19 vaccine. Generated by immunoSEQ multiplex PCR, the TCRdb table keeps only in-frame clones and is missing some. The sample includes around 130,000 clones, about 93% of them seen just once. Sequenced here: peripheral blood, sampled on day 0 of AZD1222 vaccination. The origin of the receptors is an adult in good health.

V gene TRBV7-8 combines with J gene TRBJ1-5; D unresolved. V gave up 7 bases and J gave up 0 bases, with 13 bases separating them. The CDR3 has 15 amino acids. Germline loops: CDR1 SGHVS, CDR2 FQNEAQ. CDR3 sequence reads: CASTFAGYSNQPQHF. The CDR3 DNA is TGTGCCAGCACCTTCGCAGGTTATAGCAATCAGCCCCAGCATTTT.

The chain recombines TRBV7-3 with TRBJ2-3, with 12 bases lining up with TRBD2. This CDR3 is built from 15 residues. Trimming removed 5 bases from V and 3 bases from J; junction bases left unmatched: 3. The germline gives CDR1 SGHTA, CDR2 FQGTGA. The CDR3 loop reads CASSLTSGRTDTQYF. CDR3 nucleotide sequence: TGTGCCAGCAGCCTTACTAGCGGGAGGACAGATACGCAGTATTTT.

This chain links TRBV27 with TRBJ1-2, with 10 bases that match TRBD1. J was trimmed by 7 bases and V by 3 bases; bases with no gene match: 2. Germline assignment: CDR1 MNHEY and CDR2 SMNVEV (reference sequence). This CDR3 is 13 amino acids long. The CDR3 here is CASSLGDRGGYTF. The DNA for the CDR3 is TGTGCCAGCAGTTTGGGGGACAGGGGTGGCTACACCTTC.

The chain recombines TRBV28 with TRBJ1-1; TRBD1 agrees at 9 bases. The length of the CDR3 is 17 residues. Germline CDR1 and CDR2: MDHEN and SYDVKM. Trimming removed 6 bases from V and 5 bases from J; junction bases left unmatched: 16. The DNA of the CDR3 is TGTGCCAGCAGCTTTTTGGTGTACAGGGGGCGCAGGACTGAAGCTTTCTTT. Its translation: CASSFLVYRGRRTEAFF.

The chain uses TRBV7-9 and TRBJ2-7; 9 nucleotides match TRBD1. The CDR3 runs 17 residues. Germline lookup yields CDR1 SEHNR and CDR2 FQNEAQ (reference sequence). The J segment lost 0 bases and the V segment lost 5 bases, leaving 11 bases of the junction unmatched. The DNA for the CDR3 is TGTGCCAGCAGCCCCACGGGGGCGGGACAGGGCTCCTACGAGCAGTACTTC. Amino acids: CASSPTGAGQGSYEQYF.

V and J are TRBV3-1 (or the pseudogene TRBV3-2) and TRBJ2-6; 7 bases are a match to TRBD1. This CDR3 is 17 amino acids long. The junction had 6 bases not matched to a gene; V was cut back by 3 bases and J by 1 base. Germline-derived CDR1 and CDR2 are LGHDT and YNNKEL (reference sequence). CDR3 bases: TGTGCCAGCAGCCACATAACGGGACAGTCTGGGGCCAACGTCCTGACTTTC. Translating it yields CASSHITGQSGANVLTF.

The V gene is TRBV2, the J gene TRBJ2-1; TRBD2 aligns across 7 bases. The V gene end was trimmed by 3 bases and the J gene end by 4 bases; junction bases not matched to a gene: 3. This CDR3 region has 14 residues. In germline, CDR1 is SNHLY, CDR2 FYNNEI. The CDR3 coding sequence is TGTGCCAGCAGTGACAGGGAGGGGTACAATGAGCAGTTCTTC. Translating it yields CASSDREGYNEQFF.

The chain carries TRBV30 and TRBJ2-3, with 9 bases identical to TRBD2. Germline CDR1 GTSNPN, CDR2 SVGIG (reference sequence). With 1 base clipped from V and 10 bases from J, the junction kept 15 bases outside the gene matches. The CDR3 covers 16 residues. CDR3 sequence (DNA): TGTGCCTGGAGTGCCCGACTAGCGGAGTCGCGCTATGCGCAGTATTTT. As protein: CAWSARLAESRYAQYF.

The chain carries TRBV25-1 and TRBJ2-1; D is undetermined. CDR3 length equals 13 residues. CDR1 and CDR2 from the germline V gene are MGHDK and SYGVNS. The V end was cut by 8 bases, the J end by 9 bases, with 17 bases between. CDR3 sequence reads: CASGESFSGEQFF. The DNA for the CDR3 is TGTGCCAGCGGAGAAAGCTTCTCTGGTGAGCAGTTCTTC.

The chain links TRBV19 to TRBJ2-7; the D gene is possibly TRBD1 (5 bases). The CDR3 is made up of 14 amino acids. Germline assignment: CDR1 LNHDA and CDR2 SQIVND (reference sequence). V gave up 7 bases and J gave up 3 bases, with 16 bases separating them. In DNA form, the CDR3 reads TGTGCCAGTAAGGCCAGAGCGACAGACTACGAGCAGTACTTC. It encodes CASKARATDYEQYF.

V and J are TRBV19 and TRBJ2-5; D may be TRBD1 or TRBD2 (5 bases each). Germline V CDR1 and CDR2: LNHDA, SQIVND (reference sequence). The CDR3 has 15 amino acids. V lost 5 bases and J lost 2, with 15 bases in between. CDR3 coding DNA: TGTGCCAGTAGTCTCCTACCGGGACCTCAAGAGACCCAGTACTTC. Encoded protein: CASSLLPGPQETQYF. Using reference TRBV19 and TRBJ2-5 for the parts outside the CDR3, the full variable domain is DGGITQSPKYLFRKEGQNVTLSCEQNLNHDAMYWYRQDPGQGLRLIYYSQIVNDFQKGDIAEGYSVSREKKESFPLTVTSAQKNPTAFYLCASSLLPGPQETQYFGPGTRLLVL.

The count of this clone is one. The J gene is TRBJ2-1, the V gene TRBV7-8; 14 bases match TRBD2. The CDR3 runs 15 residues. Germline CDR1 SGHVS, CDR2 FQNEAQ. Trimming removed 5 bases from V and 5 bases from J; junction bases left unmatched: 2. The CDR3 nucleotides are TGTGCCAGCAGCAGGGGACTAGCGGGGGACAATGAGCAGTTCTTC. Amino acid sequence: CASSRGLAGDNEQFF. Together with reference TRBV7-8 and TRBJ2-1, the CDR3 gives the full variable domain: GAGVSQSPRYKVAKRGQDVALRCDPISGHVSLFWYQQALGQGPEFLTYFQNEAQLDKSGLPSDRFFAERPEGSVSTLKIQRTQQEDSAVYLCASSRGLAGDNEQFFGPGTRLTVL.

The chain is built from TRBV30 and TRBJ1-6; D gene unclear. Trimming stripped 2 bases from V and 8 bases from J, with 10 bases between. The CDR3 contains 13 residues. Germline V gives CDR1 GTSNPN, CDR2 SVGIG (reference sequence). CDR3 DNA: TGTGCCTGGAGTAAATCTGGGGATTCACCCCTCCACTTT. Protein: CAWSKSGDSPLHF. Filled out from reference TRBV30 and TRBJ1-6, the complete variable domain reads SQTIHQWPATLVQPVGSPLSLECTVEGTSNPNLYWYRQAAGRGLQLLFYSVGIGQISSEVPQNLSASRPQDRQFILSSKKLLLSDSGFYLCAWSKSGDSPLHFGNGTRLTVT.

J is TRBJ2-1 and V is TRBV4-2; 13 nucleotides align to TRBD2. Germline V gene sequence: CDR1 LGHNA, CDR2 YNFKEQ. Trimming at V came to 0 bases and at J to 16 bases, leaving 9 bases not matched to a gene. CDR3 length: 15 amino acids. CDR3 DNA: TGTGCCAGCAGCCAAGAGATGGGAACTAGCGGGAGGGTTTTCTTC. Its protein is CASSQEMGTSGRVFF.

There are a few counts of this clone. This rearrangement joins TRBV19 to TRBJ2-2; the D is unclear. V was shortened by 7 bases and J by 3 bases, with 9 bases between the two germline ends. This CDR3 is 13 amino acids long. Germline values: CDR1 LNHDA, CDR2 SQIVND (reference sequence). CDR3 residues: CASNDQYTGELFF. The DNA of the CDR3 is TGTGCCAGTAACGACCAGTACACCGGGGAGCTGTTTTTT.

The genes are TRBV19 and TRBJ2-7; 9 nucleotides align to TRBD2. V lost 1 base to trimming and J lost 3 bases; unmatched junction nucleotides: 7. The CDR3 consists of 16 residues. Germline assignment: CDR1 LNHDA and CDR2 SQIVND (reference sequence). CDR3 region: CASSIVLSGGSYEQYF. In DNA, the CDR3 is TGTGCCAGTAGTATAGTTCTTAGCGGGGGAAGCTACGAGCAGTACTTC.

V usage is TRBV29-1 and J usage is TRBJ1-1; 8 bases line up with TRBD1. Germline V CDR1 and CDR2: SQVTM, ANQGSEA. This CDR3 has 15 amino acids. After removal of 4 bases from V and 0 bases from J, the junction contained 7 bases not matched to a gene. The CDR3 bases are TGCAGCGTTGCCCCCTCGACAGGGGTGAACACTGAAGCTTTCTTT. Amino acids: CSVAPSTGVNTEAFF.

J is TRBJ2-7 and V is TRBV7-2, with D perhaps given as TRBD1 or TRBD2 (5 bases each). The CDR3 totals 14 residues. Germline assignment: CDR1 SGHTA and CDR2 FQGNSA. Trimming cost V 2 bases and J 2 bases, with 10 bases left between them. Here the CDR3 reads CASSLLGVAYEQYF. The CDR3 DNA reads TGTGCCAGCAGCTTATTGGGGGTTGCCTACGAGCAGTACTTC. The whole variable domain, remainder taken from reference TRBV7-2 and TRBJ2-7, is GAGVSQSPSNKVTEKGKDVELRCDPISGHTALYWYRQSLGQGLEFLIYFQGNSAPDKSGLPSDRFSAERTGGSVSTLTIQRTQQEDSAVYLCASSLLGVAYEQYFGPGTRLTVT.

The chain joins TRBV4-2 to TRBJ2-7; maybe TRBD2 (6 bases). V was cut by 4 bases and J by 2 bases, with 9 bases left in between. Per germline, CDR1 LGHNA and CDR2 YNFKEQ. There are 13 residues in the CDR3. The CDR3 DNA follows: TGTGCCAGCAGCCCCGGGAGTCCCTACGAGCAGTACTTC. Its protein product is CASSPGSPYEQYF.

The chain recombines TRBV19 with TRBJ2-7; D gene ambiguous. CDR1 is LNHDA and CDR2 is SQIVND in the germline V gene (reference sequence). V shed 6 bases and J shed 2 bases, with 14 bases lying between them. This CDR3 has 14 residues. Here the CDR3 reads CASRISAAAYEQYF. The CDR3 DNA reads as TGTGCCAGTAGAATAAGCGCTGCCGCCTACGAGCAGTACTTC. Complete variable domain (other parts from reference TRBV19 and TRBJ2-7): DGGITQSPKYLFRKEGQNVTLSCEQNLNHDAMYWYRQDPGQGLRLIYYSQIVNDFQKGDIAEGYSVSREKKESFPLTVTSAQKNPTAFYLCASRISAAAYEQYFGPGTRLTVT.

This clone appeared once. The chain links TRBV12-2 to TRBJ2-4; the table's D call, TRBD2, has no DNA check behind it. TRBV12-2 is shown as a pseudogene. This CDR3 contains 19 residues. The CDR3 DNA follows: TGTGCAAGTCGCTTAGATCTGGGGTGGCGGGAGGCCCCGCGGGACATTCAGTACTTC. Translated: CASRLDLGWREAPRDIQYF.

The chain uses TRBV6-5 and TRBJ1-6; a possible D gene is TRBD1 (5 bases). Looked up from germline, CDR1 is MNHEY and CDR2 is SVGAGI. Trimming removed 8 bases from V and 5 bases from J, with 16 bases in between. The CDR3 has 15 amino acids. This CDR3 is CASQPRAGDNSPLHF. In DNA form, the CDR3 reads TGTGCCAGCCAACCCCGAGCGGGGGATAATTCACCCCTCCACTTT.

The chain employs TRBV27 and TRBJ2-1, with 13 bases matching TRBD2. CDR3 length: 16 residues. The germline V gene encodes CDR1 MNHEY and CDR2 SMNVEV (reference sequence). The J segment lost 5 bases and the V segment lost 5 bases, leaving 6 bases of the junction unmatched. The CDR3 region is CASSPRLAGGHNEQFF. CDR3 DNA: TGTGCCAGCAGTCCCAGACTAGCGGGAGGCCACAATGAGCAGTTCTTC.

This chain connects TRBV29-1 to TRBJ1-2; D is undetermined. Germline CDR1 SQVTM, CDR2 ANQGSEA. The V end lost 4 bases, the J end lost 0 bases, and 9 bases lay between the germline ends. The CDR3 loop spans 13 amino acids. The CDR3 nucleotides are TGCAGCGTTGCGTCCCGCACTAACTATGGCTACACCTTC. Protein: CSVASRTNYGYTF. The variable domain in full, completed from reference TRBV29-1 and TRBJ1-2, reads SAVISQKPSRDICQRGTSLTIQCQVDSQVTMMFWYRQQPGQSLTLIATANQGSEATYESGFVIDKFPISRPNLTFSTLTVSNMSPEDSSIYLCSVASRTNYGYTFGSGTRLTVV.

This rearrangement joins TRBV4-1 to TRBJ2-2, with 7 bases matching TRBD2. Per the germline V gene, CDR1 is MGHRA and CDR2 is YSYEKL. The CDR3 is 16 amino acids. J gave up 5 bases and V 1 base, and 7 bases lay outside the gene matches. DNA for the CDR3: TGCGCCAGCAGCCAAGTTGCTAGCGGTTCGACCGGGGAGCTGTTTTTT. Amino acid sequence: CASSQVASGSTGELFF.

The chain carries TRBV6-1 and TRBJ2-1, with 7 bases identical to TRBD2. The J segment lost 0 bases and the V segment lost 2 bases, leaving 4 bases of the junction unmatched. The germline gives CDR1 MNHNS, CDR2 SASEGT. There are 16 residues in the CDR3. Here the CDR3 DNA reads TGTGCCAGCAGTGAACACGGGAGGATCTCCTACAATGAGCAGTTCTTC. It yields the protein CASSEHGRISYNEQFF.